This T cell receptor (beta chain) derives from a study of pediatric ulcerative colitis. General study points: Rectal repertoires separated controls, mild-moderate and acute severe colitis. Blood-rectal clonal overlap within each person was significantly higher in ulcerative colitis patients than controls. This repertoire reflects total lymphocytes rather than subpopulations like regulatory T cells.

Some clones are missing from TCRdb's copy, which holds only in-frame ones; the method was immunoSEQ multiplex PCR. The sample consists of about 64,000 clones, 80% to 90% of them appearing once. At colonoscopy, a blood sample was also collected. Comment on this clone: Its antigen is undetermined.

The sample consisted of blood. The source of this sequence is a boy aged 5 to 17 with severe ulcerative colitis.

In DNA, the CDR3 is TGTGCCAGCAGCTTTTCTTCTAGGGTCTCCTACGAGCAGTACTTC. It translates to CASSFSSRVSYEQYF. The chain has TRBV5-6 and TRBJ2-7; D is undetermined. The CDR3 contains 15 residues. Per the germline V gene, CDR1 is SGHDT and CDR2 is YYEEEE. The V end lost 2 bases, the J end lost 0 bases, and 12 bases lay between the germline ends.